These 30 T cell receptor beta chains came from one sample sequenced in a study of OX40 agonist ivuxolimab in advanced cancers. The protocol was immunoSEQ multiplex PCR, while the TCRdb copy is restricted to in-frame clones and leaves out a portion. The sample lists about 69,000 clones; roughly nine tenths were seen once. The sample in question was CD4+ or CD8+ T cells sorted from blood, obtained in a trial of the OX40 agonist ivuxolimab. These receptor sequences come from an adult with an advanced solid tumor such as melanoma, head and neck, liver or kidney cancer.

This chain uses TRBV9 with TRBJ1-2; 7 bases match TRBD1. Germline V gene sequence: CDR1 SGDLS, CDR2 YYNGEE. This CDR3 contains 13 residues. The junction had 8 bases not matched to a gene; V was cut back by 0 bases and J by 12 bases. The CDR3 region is CASSVAETGENTF. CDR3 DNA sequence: TGTGCCAGCAGCGTAGCGGAAACAGGGGAGAACACCTTC.

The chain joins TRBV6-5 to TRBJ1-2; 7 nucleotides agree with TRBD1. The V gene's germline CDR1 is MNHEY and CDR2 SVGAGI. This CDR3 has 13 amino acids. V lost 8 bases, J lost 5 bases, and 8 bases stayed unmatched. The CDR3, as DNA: TGTGCCAGCGCAAGGGACAGAGATTATGGCTACACCTTC. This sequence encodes CASARDRDYGYTF.

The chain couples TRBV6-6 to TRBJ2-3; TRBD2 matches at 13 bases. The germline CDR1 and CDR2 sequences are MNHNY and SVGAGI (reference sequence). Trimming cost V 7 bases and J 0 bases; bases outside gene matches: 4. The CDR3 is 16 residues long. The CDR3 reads CASKGTSGTSTDTQYF. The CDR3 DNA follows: TGTGCCAGCAAGGGGACTAGCGGGACTAGCACAGATACGCAGTATTTT.

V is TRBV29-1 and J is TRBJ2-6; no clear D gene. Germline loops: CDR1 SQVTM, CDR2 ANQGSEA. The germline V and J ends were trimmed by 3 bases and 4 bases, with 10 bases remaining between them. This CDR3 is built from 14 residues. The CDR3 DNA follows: TGCAGCGTTGAGACTCCTCTCGGGGCCAACGTCCTGACTTTC. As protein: CSVETPLGANVLTF.

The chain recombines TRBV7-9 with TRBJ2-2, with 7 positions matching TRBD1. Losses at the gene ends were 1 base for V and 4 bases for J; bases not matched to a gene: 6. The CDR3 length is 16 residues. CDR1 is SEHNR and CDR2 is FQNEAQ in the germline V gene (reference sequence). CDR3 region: CASSLGSAGGTGELFF. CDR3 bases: TGTGCCAGCAGCTTAGGGAGCGCAGGGGGCACCGGGGAGCTGTTTTTT.

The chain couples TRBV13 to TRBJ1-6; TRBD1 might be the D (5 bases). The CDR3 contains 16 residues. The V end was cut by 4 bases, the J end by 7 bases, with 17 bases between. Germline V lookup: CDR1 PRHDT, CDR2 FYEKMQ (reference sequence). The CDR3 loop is CASSSYGGALNSPLHF. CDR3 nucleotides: TGTGCCAGCAGCTCCTATGGAGGGGCCCTAAATTCACCCCTCCACTTT.

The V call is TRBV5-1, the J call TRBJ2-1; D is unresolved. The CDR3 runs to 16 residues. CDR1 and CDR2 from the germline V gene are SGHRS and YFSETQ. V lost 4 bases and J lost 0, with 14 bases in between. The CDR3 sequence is CASSGSPVSSYNEQFF. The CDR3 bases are TGCGCCAGCAGCGGCTCCCCAGTGAGCTCCTACAATGAGCAGTTCTTC. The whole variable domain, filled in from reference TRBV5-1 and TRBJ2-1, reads KAGVTQTPRYLIKTRGQQVTLSCSPISGHRSVSWYQQTPGQGLQFLFEYFSETQRNKGNFPGRFSGRQFSNSRSEMNVSTLELGDSALYLCASSGSPVSSYNEQFFGPGTRLTVL.

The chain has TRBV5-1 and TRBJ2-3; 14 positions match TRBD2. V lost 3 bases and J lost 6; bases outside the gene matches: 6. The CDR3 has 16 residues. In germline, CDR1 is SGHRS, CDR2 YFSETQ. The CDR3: CASSSRLAGGADTQYF. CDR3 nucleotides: TGCGCCAGCAGCTCGCGACTAGCGGGAGGGGCGGATACGCAGTATTTT.

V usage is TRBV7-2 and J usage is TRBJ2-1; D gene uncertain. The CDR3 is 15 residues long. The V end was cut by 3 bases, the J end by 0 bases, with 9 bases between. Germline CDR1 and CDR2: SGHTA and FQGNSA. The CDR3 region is CASSFTRISYNEQFF. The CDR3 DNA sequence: TGTGCCAGCAGCTTCACGAGAATCTCCTACAATGAGCAGTTCTTC.

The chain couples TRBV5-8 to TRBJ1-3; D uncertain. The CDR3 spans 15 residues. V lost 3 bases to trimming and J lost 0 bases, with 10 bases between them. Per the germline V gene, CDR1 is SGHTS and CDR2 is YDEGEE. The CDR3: CASSSYGNSGNTIYF. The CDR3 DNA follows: TGTGCCAGCAGCTCTTACGGCAACTCTGGAAACACCATATATTTT. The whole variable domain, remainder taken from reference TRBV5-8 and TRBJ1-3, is EAGVTQSPTHLIKTRGQQATLRCSPISGHTSVYWYQQALGLGLQFLLWYDEGEERNRGNFPPRFSGRQFPNYSSELNVNALELEDSALYLCASSSYGNSGNTIYFGEGSWLTVV.

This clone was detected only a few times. The CDR3 region has the DNA TGCGCCAGCAGATCATTAAGTAGCGGATACTACGAGCAGTACTTC. It encodes CASRSLSSGYYEQYF. This rearrangement joins TRBV5-1 to TRBJ2-7, with TRBD2 as a possible D gene (6 bases). V shed 5 bases and J shed 3 bases, with 18 bases lying between them. CDR3 length equals 15 residues. Germline V gene lookup returns CDR1 SGHRS and CDR2 YFSETQ.

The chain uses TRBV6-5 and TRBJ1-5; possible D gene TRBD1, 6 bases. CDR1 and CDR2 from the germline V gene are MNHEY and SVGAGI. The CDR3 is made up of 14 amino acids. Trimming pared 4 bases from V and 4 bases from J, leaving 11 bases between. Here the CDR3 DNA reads TGTGCCAGCAGTTTGCAGGGGACGAATCAGCCCCAGCATTTT. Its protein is CASSLQGTNQPQHF.

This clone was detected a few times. For the CDR3, the DNA is TGTGCCAGCAGATCTCCGTCAGCGGCCACTGAAGCTTTCTTT. Translated, it gives CASRSPSAATEAFF. J is TRBJ1-1 and V is TRBV6-6; D is unresolved. The V end was cut by 6 bases, the J end by 4 bases, with 15 bases between. CDR1 MNHNY and CDR2 SVGAGI come from the germline V gene (reference sequence). This CDR3 spans 14 amino acids.

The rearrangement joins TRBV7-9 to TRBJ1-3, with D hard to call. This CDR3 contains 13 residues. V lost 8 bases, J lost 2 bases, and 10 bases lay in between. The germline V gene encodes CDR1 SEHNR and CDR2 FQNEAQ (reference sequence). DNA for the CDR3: TGTGCCAGCCTCTTAGGTACTGGAAACACCATATATTTT. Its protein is CASLLGTGNTIYF.

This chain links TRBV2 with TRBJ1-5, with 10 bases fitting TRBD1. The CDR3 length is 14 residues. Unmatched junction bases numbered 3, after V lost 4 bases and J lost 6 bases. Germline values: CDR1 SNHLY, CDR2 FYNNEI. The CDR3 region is CASSGQGASQPQHF. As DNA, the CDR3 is TGTGCCAGCAGTGGACAGGGGGCAAGTCAGCCCCAGCATTTT.

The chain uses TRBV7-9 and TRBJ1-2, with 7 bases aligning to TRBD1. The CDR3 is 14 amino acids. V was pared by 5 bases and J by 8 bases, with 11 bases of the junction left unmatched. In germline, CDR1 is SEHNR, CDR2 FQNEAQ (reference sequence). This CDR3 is CASSTPGTVWGYTF. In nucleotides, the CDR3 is TGTGCCAGCAGCACCCCCGGGACAGTTTGGGGCTACACCTTC.

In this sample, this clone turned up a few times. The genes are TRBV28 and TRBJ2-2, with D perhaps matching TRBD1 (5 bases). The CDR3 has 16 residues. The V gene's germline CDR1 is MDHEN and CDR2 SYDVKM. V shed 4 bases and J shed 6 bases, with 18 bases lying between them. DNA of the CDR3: TGTGCCAGCAGTTCCACAGGTACTACTCCACCCGGGGAGCTGTTTTTT. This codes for CASSSTGTTPPGELFF.

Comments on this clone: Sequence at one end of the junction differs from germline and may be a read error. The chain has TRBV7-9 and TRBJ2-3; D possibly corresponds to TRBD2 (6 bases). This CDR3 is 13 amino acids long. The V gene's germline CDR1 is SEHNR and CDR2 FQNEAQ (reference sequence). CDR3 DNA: TGTGCCAGCAGCTTAGATACGCAGCGGGCCCCGCCTTTT. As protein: CASSLDTQRAPPF.

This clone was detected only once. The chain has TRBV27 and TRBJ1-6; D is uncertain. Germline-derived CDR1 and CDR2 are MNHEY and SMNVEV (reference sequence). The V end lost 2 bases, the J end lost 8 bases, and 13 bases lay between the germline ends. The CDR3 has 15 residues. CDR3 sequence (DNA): TGTGCCAGCAGTTTAAGGAGTTGGGCCGATTCACCCCTCCACTTT. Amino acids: CASSLRSWADSPLHF.

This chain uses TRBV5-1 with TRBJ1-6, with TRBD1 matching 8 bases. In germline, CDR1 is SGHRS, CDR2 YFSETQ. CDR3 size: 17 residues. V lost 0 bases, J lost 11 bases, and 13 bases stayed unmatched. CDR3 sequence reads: CASSLGSIVTGVTPLHF. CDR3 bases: TGCGCCAGCAGCTTGGGTTCAATTGTGACAGGGGTGACACCCCTCCACTTT. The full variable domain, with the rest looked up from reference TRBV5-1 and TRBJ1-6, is KAGVTQTPRYLIKTRGQQVTLSCSPISGHRSVSWYQQTPGQGLQFLFEYFSETQRNKGNFPGRFSGRQFSNSRSEMNVSTLELGDSALYLCASSLGSIVTGVTPLHFGNGTRLTVT.

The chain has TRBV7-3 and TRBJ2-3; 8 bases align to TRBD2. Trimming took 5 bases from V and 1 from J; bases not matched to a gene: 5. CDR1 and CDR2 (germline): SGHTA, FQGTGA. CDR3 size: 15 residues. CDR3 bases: TGTGCCAGCAGCACCGGACTAGCTGGCACAGATACGCAGTATTTT. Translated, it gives CASSTGLAGTDTQYF.

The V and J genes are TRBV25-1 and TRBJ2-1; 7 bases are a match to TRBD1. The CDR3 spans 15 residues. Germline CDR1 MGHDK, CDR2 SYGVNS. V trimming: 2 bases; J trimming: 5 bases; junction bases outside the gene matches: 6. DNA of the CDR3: TGTGCCAGCAGTGAACTGGACAGGCTGAACAATGAGCAGTTCTTC. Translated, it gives CASSELDRLNNEQFF.

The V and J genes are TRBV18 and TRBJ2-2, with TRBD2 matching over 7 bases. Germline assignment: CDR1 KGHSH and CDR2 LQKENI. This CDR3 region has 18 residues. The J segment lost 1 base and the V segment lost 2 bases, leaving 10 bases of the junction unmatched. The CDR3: CASSPYGAGVMNTGELFF. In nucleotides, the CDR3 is TGTGCCAGCTCACCATATGGTGCGGGAGTCATGAACACCGGGGAGCTGTTTTTT. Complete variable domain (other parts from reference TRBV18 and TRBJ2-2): NAGVMQNPRHLVRRRGQEARLRCSPMKGHSHVYWYRQLPEEGLKFMVYLQKENIIDESGMPKERFSAEFPKEGPSILRIQQVVRGDSAAYFCASSPYGAGVMNTGELFFGEGSRLTVL.

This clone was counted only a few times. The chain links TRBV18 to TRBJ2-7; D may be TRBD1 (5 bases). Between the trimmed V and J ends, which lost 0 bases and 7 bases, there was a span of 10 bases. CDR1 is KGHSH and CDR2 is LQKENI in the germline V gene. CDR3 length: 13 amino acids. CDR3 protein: CASSPPTVGEQYF. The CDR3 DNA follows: TGTGCCAGCTCACCACCGACAGTCGGAGAGCAGTACTTC.

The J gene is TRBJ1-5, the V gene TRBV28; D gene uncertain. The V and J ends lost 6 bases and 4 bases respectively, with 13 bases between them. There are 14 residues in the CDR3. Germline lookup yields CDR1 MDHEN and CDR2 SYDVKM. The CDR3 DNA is TGTGCCAGCAGGATTGGCGGTTCGAATCAGCCCCAGCATTTT. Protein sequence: CASRIGGSNQPQHF.

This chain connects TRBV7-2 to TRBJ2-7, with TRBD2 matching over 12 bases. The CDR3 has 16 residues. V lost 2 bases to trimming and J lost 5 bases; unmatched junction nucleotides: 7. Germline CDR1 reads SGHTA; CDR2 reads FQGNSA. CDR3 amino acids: CASSLRLAGETHEQYF. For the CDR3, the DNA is TGTGCCAGCAGCTTAAGACTAGCGGGAGAAACCCACGAGCAGTACTTC.

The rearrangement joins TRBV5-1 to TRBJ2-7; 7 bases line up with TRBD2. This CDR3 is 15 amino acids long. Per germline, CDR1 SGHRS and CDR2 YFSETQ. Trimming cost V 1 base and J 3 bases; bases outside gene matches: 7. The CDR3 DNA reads TGCGCCAGCAGCTTGTCGGCGGGAGCTTTCTACGAGCAGTACTTC. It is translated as CASSLSAGAFYEQYF.

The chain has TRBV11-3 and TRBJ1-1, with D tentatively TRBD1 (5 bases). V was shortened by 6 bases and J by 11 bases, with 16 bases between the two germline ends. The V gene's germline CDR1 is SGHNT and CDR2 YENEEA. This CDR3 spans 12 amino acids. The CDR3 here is CASRLGEGQAFF. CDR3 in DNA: TGTGCCAGCAGATTGGGGGAGGGCCAGGCTTTCTTT.

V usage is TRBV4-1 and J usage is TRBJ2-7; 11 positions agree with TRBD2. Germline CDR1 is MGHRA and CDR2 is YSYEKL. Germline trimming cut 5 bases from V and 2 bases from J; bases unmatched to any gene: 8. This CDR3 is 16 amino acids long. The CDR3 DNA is TGCGCCAGCAGCAACCGACTAGCGGGACGCGCCTACGAGCAGTACTTC. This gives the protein CASSNRLAGRAYEQYF.

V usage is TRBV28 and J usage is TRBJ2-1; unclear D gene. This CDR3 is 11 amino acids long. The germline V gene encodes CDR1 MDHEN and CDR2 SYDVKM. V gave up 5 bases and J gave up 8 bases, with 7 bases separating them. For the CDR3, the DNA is TGTGCCAGCAGTGGCCTCTATGAGCAGTTCTTC. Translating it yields CASSGLYEQFF.